This T cell receptor (beta chain) came from a study of shared clonotypes between healthy human individuals. The overall study: Aged between 18 and 49, the donors were a couple of women and a few men. Each donor contributed plates that comprised three CD4 naive, three CD4 memory, two CD8 naive and one CD8 memory.

This clone has a single count. Its antigen is currently unknown. Germline trimming cut 4 bases from V and 8 bases from J; bases unmatched to any gene: 7. Germline lookup yields CDR1 LNHDA and CDR2 SQIVND (reference sequence). The CDR3 is made up of 13 amino acids. The table came from immunoSEQ multiplex PCR; TCRdb's copy has only in-frame clones and leaves some out. Among roughly 1 million clones listed, 75% were seen once. General study results and limits: Sorted-subset sequencing was shown by rarefaction to be incomplete despite large depth. Estimated richness was generally greater in naive than memory subsets.

This TCR was recovered from a man in his late teens or twenties in good health. The sample was memory CD4+ T cells sorted from blood. Subset: CD45RA-negative fraction. The rearrangement uses TRBV19 and TRBJ1-1, with TRBD1 identical over 7 bases. In DNA form, the CDR3 reads TGTGCCAGTAGTACCGAGGGGGCCCGGGAAGCTTTCTTT. Protein: CASSTEGAREAFF.